A selection of T cell receptor beta chains follows, all from one sample in a study of blood T cells in healthy people across ages. One entry per CDR3 protein, called by TCRdb with MiXCR from the 5' RACE reads. Here the sample spans roughly 680,000 distinct CDR3 sequences, more than 45% being singletons. Sequencing input: blood. Receptor source: a woman of 80 years or more in good health. The CDR3 runs from the conserved cysteine through the conserved F or W. A D gene is named only where the DNA matches it firmly. Some rows mark clone size as missing; the rest say once, few, many or name a class of expanded clone.

clone_size,d_call,j_call,v_call,cdr3_nt,cdr3_aa
few,-,TRBJ1-6,TRBV7-3,TGTGCCAGCAGCTTAAGTGCGGGGGGAAATTCACCCCTCCACTTT,CASSLSAGGNSPLHF
many,TRBD2,TRBJ2-2,TRBV28,TGTGCCAGCATGTTCGCCGGCGGGGGCGGGGAGCTGTTTTTT,CASMFAGGGGELFF
-,TRBD2,TRBJ2-1,TRBV29-1,TGCAGCGTTGCGGGGGGAAATGAGAATGAGCAGTTCTTC,CSVAGGNENEQFF
many,-,TRBJ1-5,TRBV29-1,TGCAGCGTTAGTATAGAGGGCAATCAGCCCCAGCATTTT,CSVSIEGNQPQHF
many,TRBD1,TRBJ1-2,TRBV29-1,TGCAGCGTTAAGGGGGACAGGGCTAACTATGGCTACACCTTC,CSVKGDRANYGYTF
-,TRBD1,TRBJ2-6,TRBV27,TGTGCCAGCAGGGTGACAGGGACGGGGGCCAACGTCCTGACTTTC,CASRVTGTGANVLTF
-,-,TRBJ2-5,TRBV29-1,TGCAGCGTCCCCCACGGACGAGTGGCCCAAGAGACCCAGTACTTC,CSVPHGRVAQETQYF
-,-,TRBJ2-7,TRBV4-2,TGTGCCAGCAGCCATTCGTACCAGGAGTCCTACGAGCAGTACTTC,CASSHSYQESYEQYF
-,-,TRBJ2-3,TRBV7-3,TGTTCCAGCAGCTTAGCGCTTGATACGCAGTATTTT,CSSSLALDTQYF
once,-,TRBJ2-2,TRBV7-9,TGTGCCAGCAGCTTAGAGCAGGAGGACACCGGGGAGCTGTTTTTT,CASSLEQEDTGELFF
-,-,TRBJ2-2,TRBV2,TGTGCCAGCACCCTAGTCGGGGAGTTGTTTTTT,CASTLVGELFF
once,-,TRBJ2-7,TRBV29-1,TGTAGCGTTGAAGATCCCTTATCCTACGAGCAGTACTTC,CSVEDPLSYEQYF
few,-,TRBJ2-2,TRBV9,TGTGCCAGCAGCACCAGGGGGGACTTATCTCCCGGGGAGCTGTTTTTT,CASSTRGDLSPGELFF
few,TRBD1,TRBJ1-2,TRBV5-1,TGCGCCAGCAGCTCAGGGACAGGCATTTTGAGCTACACCTTC,CASSSGTGILSYTF
-,-,TRBJ2-3,TRBV5-1,TGCGCCAGCTGCTACATCGACGAGGGATCAGATACGCAGTATTTT,CASCYIDEGSDTQYF
-,-,TRBJ1-6,TRBV7-8,TGTGCCAGCAGCGGTCCGCGGGACTCACCCCTCCACTTT,CASSGPRDSPLHF
once,-,TRBJ2-5,TRBV12-3/TRBV12-4,TGTGCCACCCAACCAGGGGAGGAGACCCAGTACTTC,CATQPGEETQYF
many,TRBD2,TRBJ2-1,TRBV7-9,TGTGCCAGCAGCCGGCGGACTAGCGGGATAATCGATGAGCAGTTCTTC,CASSRRTSGIIDEQFF
-,-,TRBJ2-4,TRBV20-1,TGCAGTGCCTCGAGTGTCAAAAACATTCAGTACTTC,CSASSVKNIQYF
-,-,TRBJ2-7,TRBV4-1,TGCGCCAGCAGCCAAGCCCAGACCTACGAGCAGTACTTC,CASSQAQTYEQYF
few,-,TRBJ2-2,TRBV7-2,TGTGCCAGCAGCTTAAGGCAGGGGATAGGGAGGCACACCGGGGAGCTGTTTTTT,CASSLRQGIGRHTGELFF
-,-,TRBJ1-5,TRBV28,TGTGCCAGCAGTCGCCCTGGCAGCAATCAGCCCCAGCATTTT,CASSRPGSNQPQHF
once,TRBD2,TRBJ2-3,TRBV19,TGTGCCAGTAGTACCACTAGCGGGAGAGATACGCAGTATTTT,CASSTTSGRDTQYF
-,-,TRBJ1-2,TRBV27,TGTGCCAGCAGTTTCGCGGTCCCGCTAGGAAATGGCTACACCTTC,CASSFAVPLGNGYTF
-,-,TRBJ2-5,TRBV4-2,TGTGCCAGCAGCCAAGCTGGTAGTGGCGATGAGCGGTACTTC,CASSQAGSGDERYF